This T cell receptor beta chain stems from a study of T cell repertoires in cytomegalovirus infection. Study information: From public TCR beta signatures came an indication of both CMV infection and matching HLA type.

This clonotype appeared a few times. Its target is unknown. Trimming shortened V by 6 bases and J by 3 bases, and 12 bases separated the two germline ends. CDR1 is MNHEY, CDR2 SVGAGI, per germline. The CDR3 is made up of 13 amino acids. Study-wide findings and caveats: CMV-specific TCR beta clonotypes restricted by HLA-C dominated the ex vivo response. Summed frequency of public TCR beta families distinguished CMV carriers with the relevant HLA.

TCRdb re-derived calls from the reads in MiXCR, one entry per CDR3 protein. The sample lists about 450,000 distinct CDR3 sequences, roughly 30% occurring once. This TCR came from a human donor in good health (CMV status not recorded). Some clones in this sample may be carry-over from other donors' samples. This sequence joins TRBV6-5 and TRBJ2-7; TRBD1 is a possible D gene (6 bases). Sequencing was done on a sample of PBMCs. CDR3 sequence: CASRAGEDYEQYF. Here the CDR3 DNA reads TGTGCCAGCAGGGCAGGGGAAGACTACGAGCAGTACTTC.